Below, 24 T cell receptor beta chains from the same sample are listed, as sequenced in a study of T cell repertoires in cytomegalovirus infection. Via MiXCR, TCRdb re-called the reads, giving one row per CDR3 protein. The sample lists a few hundred thousand distinct CDR3 sequences, nearly 35% occurring once. These receptors lack a known antigen. This specimen was cultured PBMCs, taken from culture after CMV antigen stimulation. The receptors come from a human donor in good health (CMV status not recorded). Some clones in this sample may be carry-over from other donors' samples.

The chain carries TRBV28 and TRBJ1-5; D remains ambiguous. V was clipped by 3 bases and J by 5 bases, with 8 bases between them. The CDR3 covers 13 residues. Germline V gives CDR1 MDHEN, CDR2 SYDVKM. CDR3 in amino acids: CASSFSRDQPQHF. CDR3 nucleotide sequence: TGTGCCAGCAGTTTTTCGCGGGATCAGCCCCAGCATTTT.

This clonotype was seen a handful of times. This chain links TRBV20-1 with TRBJ2-4, with D unresolved. The CDR3 contains 14 residues. V dropped 3 bases and J dropped 6 bases, with 15 bases sitting between them. Germline loops: CDR1 DFQATT, CDR2 SNEGSKA (reference sequence). CDR3 sequence reads: CSARRTDVGNIQYF. CDR3 nucleotides: TGCAGTGCTAGGCGGACGGATGTCGGAAACATTCAGTACTTC.

The chain carries TRBV6-1 and TRBJ2-7; 7 nucleotides align to TRBD1. Germline V gene lookup returns CDR1 MNHNS and CDR2 SASEGT. V trimming: 11 bases; J trimming: 3 bases; junction bases outside the gene matches: 13. The CDR3 is made up of 14 amino acids. CDR3 sequence: CALRKGQAVYEQYF. CDR3 nucleotide sequence: TGTGCCCTGCGGAAAGGACAGGCAGTCTACGAGCAGTACTTC.

This clonotype was found a few times. The J gene is TRBJ2-7, the V gene TRBV12-3 or TRBV12-4; D is perhaps TRBD2 (5 bases). CDR3 size: 14 residues. Trimming cost V 7 bases and J 4 bases, with 17 bases left between them. The CDR3 here is CASTAGDGVYEQYF. The CDR3 nucleotides are TGTGCCAGCACGGCCGGGGATGGAGTGTACGAGCAGTACTTC.

This chain links TRBV9 with TRBJ2-3; D perhaps matches TRBD2 (6 bases). From germline, CDR1 is SGDLS and CDR2 YYNGEE. V was trimmed by 4 bases and J by 1 base, leaving 16 bases between them. The CDR3 has 16 amino acids. The CDR3 spells CASSTNIAEGTDTQYF. CDR3 sequence (DNA): TGTGCCAGCAGCACCAACATAGCGGAAGGCACAGATACGCAGTATTTT. Variable domain in full (rest from reference TRBV9 and TRBJ2-3): DSGVTQTPKHLITATGQRVTLRCSPRSGDLSVYWYQQSLDQGLQFLIQYYNGEERAKGNILERFSAQQFPDLHSELNLSSLELGDSALYFCASSTNIAEGTDTQYFGPGTRLTVL.

This clonotype came up a few times. The V gene is TRBV5-6, the J gene TRBJ2-1; either TRBD1 or TRBD2 may fit D (5 bases each). V gave up 5 bases and J gave up 8 bases, with 23 bases separating them. Germline V CDR1 and CDR2: SGHDT, YYEEEE. The CDR3 is made up of 16 amino acids. CDR3 loop: CASRYIGTPRGDEQFF. The CDR3 DNA follows: TGTGCCAGCAGGTACATCGGGACCCCGAGGGGAGATGAGCAGTTCTTC.

Only one count was recorded for this clonotype. The chain is built from TRBV3-1 and TRBJ2-1; D is undetermined. This CDR3 has 14 residues. CDR1 and CDR2 (germline): LGHDT, YNNKEL (reference sequence). V gave up 1 base and J gave up 7 bases, with 11 bases separating them. Written as DNA, the CDR3 is TGTGCCAGCAGCCAAGGGGGTCCTAATAATGAGCAGTTCTTC. Translating gives CASSQGGPNNEQFF.

This chain joins TRBV7-9 and TRBJ2-1, with 12 bases identical to TRBD2. The V segment lost 5 bases and the J segment 5 bases; nucleotides outside the gene matches: 7. CDR3 length: 16 residues. Germline V gene sequence: CDR1 SEHNR, CDR2 FQNEAQ (reference sequence). The CDR3 DNA reads as TGTGCCAGCAGCATAAGACGACTAGCGGGAGACAATGAGCAGTTCTTC. The encoded protein is CASSIRRLAGDNEQFF.

The genes are TRBV27 and TRBJ1-2; D not certain. Per the germline V gene, CDR1 is MNHEY and CDR2 is SMNVEV (reference sequence). The CDR3 consists of 12 residues. The V and J ends lost 10 bases and 4 bases respectively, with 13 bases between them. In nucleotides, the CDR3 is TGTGCCACCTACAGAAAGACCTATGGCTACACCTTC. Its protein product is CATYRKTYGYTF.

This clonotype was counted ten times or more. The J gene is TRBJ1-6, the V gene TRBV12-3 or TRBV12-4; D ambiguous. The CDR3 is 14 amino acids. Trimming left V 2 bases short and J 5 bases short, with 7 bases between. The CDR3 loop is CASSLNRDNSPLHF. For the CDR3, the DNA is TGTGCCAGCAGTTTAAACAGAGATAATTCACCCCTCCACTTT.

The chain joins TRBV28 to TRBJ2-7; D is uncertain. Germline V lookup: CDR1 MDHEN, CDR2 SYDVKM. V was clipped by 5 bases and J by 6 bases, with 11 bases between them. CDR3 size: 12 residues. Written as DNA, the CDR3 is TGTGCCAGCAGTAACGACCGAATCGAGCAGTACTTC. Its translation is CASSNDRIEQYF.

This clonotype was counted a single time. The DNA for the CDR3 is TGTGCCAGCAGAAGCATCGGGATCAATCAGCCCCAGCATTTT. Translated: CASRSIGINQPQHF. The rearrangement joins TRBV6-2 or TRBV6-3 to TRBJ1-5; D gene ambiguous. CDR3 size: 14 residues. Trimming stripped 6 bases from V and 3 bases from J, with 12 bases between. The germline V gene encodes CDR1 MNHEY and CDR2 SVGEGT.

The chain carries TRBV4-1 and TRBJ2-2, with a tentative D call TRBD2 (5 bases). This CDR3 comprises 13 residues. The germline V gene has CDR1 MGHRA and CDR2 YSYEKL. Trimming removed 2 bases from V and 8 bases from J, with 9 bases in between. The chain's CDR3 is CASSQTRGGELFF. Written as DNA, the CDR3 is TGCGCCAGCAGCCAAACCCGGGGAGGGGAGCTGTTTTTT.

J is TRBJ2-3 and V is TRBV5-1; TRBD2 is a possible D gene (6 bases). The CDR3 consists of 15 residues. The germline CDR1 and CDR2 sequences are SGHRS and YFSETQ. V was shortened by 4 bases and J by 6 bases, with 18 bases between the two germline ends. CDR3 protein: CASSPRGSPQDTQYF. As DNA, the CDR3 is TGCGCCAGCAGCCCCCGGGGGTCTCCACAGGATACGCAGTATTTT.

The J gene is TRBJ2-7, the V gene TRBV6-6, with 7 bases aligning to TRBD1. The CDR3 extends over 15 amino acids. The junction had 8 bases not matched to a gene; V was cut back by 5 bases and J by 1 base. CDR1 and CDR2 from the germline V gene are MNHNY and SVGAGI (reference sequence). The CDR3 spells CASSPSTGRSYEQYV. CDR3 bases: TGTGCCAGCAGTCCTTCGACAGGGCGGTCCTACGAGCAGTACGTC.

V and J are TRBV4-1 and TRBJ1-2; weak D call: TRBD1 (6 bases). Looked up from germline, CDR1 is MGHRA and CDR2 is YSYEKL. CDR3 length: 16 amino acids. With 1 base removed from V and 8 bases from J, the gap between germline ends came to 20 bases. The CDR3 DNA sequence: TGCGCCAGCAGCCAAGTTCACGCAACAGGGAGGGGAGGCTACACCTTC. It translates to CASSQVHATGRGGYTF.

V gene TRBV5-4 combines with J gene TRBJ1-2, with D tentatively TRBD1 (6 bases). Trimming pared 3 bases from V and 1 base from J, leaving 10 bases between. This CDR3 spans 14 amino acids. Germline V gene data show CDR1 as SGHNT and CDR2 as YYREEE (reference sequence). The CDR3 sequence is CASSWGDINYGYTF. DNA of the CDR3: TGTGCCAGCAGCTGGGGGGACATTAACTATGGCTACACCTTC.

The rearrangement links TRBV12-3 or TRBV12-4 to TRBJ2-7; the D gene is possibly TRBD1 (6 bases). The CDR3 sequence is 14 residues long. Trimming removed 6 bases at V and 6 bases at J, with 18 bases between. The CDR3 reads CASRARGFKGEQYF. As DNA, the CDR3 is TGTGCCAGCAGAGCCAGGGGATTCAAGGGCGAGCAGTACTTC.

This clonotype was seen just once. The chain uses TRBV12-3 or TRBV12-4 and TRBJ2-7, with 13 bases aligning to TRBD2. The CDR3 length is 16 residues. V gave up 5 bases and J gave up 6 bases; unmatched junction bases: 10. The CDR3 DNA is TGTGCCAGCAGTCCCTGGCACGGACTAGCGGGAGCCGAGCAGTACTTC. Protein sequence: CASSPWHGLAGAEQYF.

The V call is TRBV6-1, the J call TRBJ2-7, with D perhaps assigned TRBD1 or TRBD2 (5 bases each). The germline V and J ends were trimmed by 6 bases and 2 bases, with 8 bases remaining between them. Germline CDR1 is MNHNS and CDR2 is SASEGT. This CDR3 spans 12 amino acids. CDR3 region: CASRGTTYEQYV. CDR3 coding DNA: TGTGCCAGCAGAGGGACCACCTACGAGCAGTACGTC.

This clonotype has a handful of counts. The chain uses TRBV7-2 and TRBJ1-5; D remains ambiguous. Trimming took off 7 bases at V and 2 bases at J, with 15 bases between the two ends. The germline CDR1 and CDR2 sequences are SGHTA and FQGNSA. The CDR3 is made up of 15 amino acids. The DNA for the CDR3 is TGTGCCAGCACCCTATCGAACGGGGGCAATCAGCCCCAGCATTTT. It encodes CASTLSNGGNQPQHF.

Concerning this clonotype: The junction and the germline gene differ at one end; a read error may be behind it. The V and J genes are TRBV10-3 and TRBJ1-1, with a tentative D call TRBD1 (6 bases). The CDR3 extends over 15 amino acids. Germline CDR1 reads ENHRY; CDR2 reads SYGVKD. CDR3 DNA sequence: TGTGCCATCACTGAGGGGGTTGGACTGAACACTGAAGCTTTCTTT. Its translation: CAITEGVGLNTEAFF.

A remark on this clonotype: This sequence may be a read error, since a much larger clone differs from it by one base. The chain employs TRBV12-5 and TRBJ2-3; possibly TRBD1 for D (6 bases). The germline CDR1 and CDR2 sequences are LGHNT and FRNRAP. The CDR3 contains 13 residues. The CDR3 DNA reads as TGTGCTAGTGGCTCGGGACAAACAGATAAGCAGTATTTT. Translated, it gives CASGSGQTDKQYF.

The chain uses TRBV7-2 and TRBJ2-1; D unclear. The germline V and J ends were trimmed by 5 bases and 6 bases, with 17 bases remaining between them. The V gene's germline CDR1 is SGHTA and CDR2 FQGNSA. The length of the CDR3 is 15 residues. CDR3 nucleotides: TGTGCCAGCAGCCTGGGTATTTCCACCGCCAATGAGCAGTTCTTC. This translates into CASSLGISTANEQFF. The full variable domain, completed using reference TRBV7-2 and TRBJ2-1, is GAGVSQSPSNKVTEKGKDVELRCDPISGHTALYWYRQSLGQGLEFLIYFQGNSAPDKSGLPSDRFSAERTGGSVSTLTIQRTQQEDSAVYLCASSLGISTANEQFFGPGTRLTVL.